A selection of T cell receptor beta chains follows, all from one sample in a study of shared clonotypes between healthy human individuals. Profiled with immunoSEQ multiplex PCR; TCRdb holds only in-frame clones, not every one. The table shows a few million clones, with about 90% occurring only once. The sample was naive CD4+ T cells from PBMCs. These receptors all come from a man aged 18 to 29 in good health. Some clones in this sample may be carry-over from other donors' samples. Each CDR3 is given with its conserved first and last residue. D genes are given only for firm matches. Rows give clone size only sometimes, using once, few, many, or a class for an expanded clone.

CDR3aa | CDR3nt | abundance | j_gene | v_gene | d_gene
CASSRNTGELFF | TGTGCCAGCAGCCGAAACACCGGGGAGCTGTTTTTT | NA | TRBJ2-2 | TRBV2 | NA
CASSLGGRDSPLHF | TGCGCCAGCAGCTTGGGCGGGAGGGACTCACCCCTCCACTTT | NA | TRBJ1-6 | TRBV5-1 | NA
CASSVDGNTEAFF | TGCGCCAGCAGTGTTGACGGGAACACTGAAGCTTTCTTT | NA | TRBJ1-1 | TRBV10-1 | NA
CASSLRGRTGNEQFF | TGTGCCAGCAGCTTAAGGGGGCGGACGGGGAATGAGCAGTTCTTC | NA | TRBJ2-1 | TRBV11-2 | TRBD1
CAWSVPSGFTDTQYF | TGTGCCTGGAGTGTACCTAGCGGATTCACAGATACGCAGTATTTT | once | TRBJ2-3 | TRBV30 | TRBD2
CASSFAQGFNQPQHF | TGTGCCAGCAGCTTCGCTCAGGGTTTTAATCAGCCCCAGCATTTT | NA | TRBJ1-5 | TRBV5-5 | NA
CASSVEGPGELFF | TGTGCCAGCAGTGTTGAAGGCCCCGGGGAGCTGTTTTTT | NA | TRBJ2-2 | TRBV2 | NA
CASSGTGTDYEQYF | TGTGCCAGCAGCGGGACCGGGACGGACTACGAGCAGTACTTC | NA | TRBJ2-7 | TRBV9 | NA
CASSLVQGPNNEQFF | TGTGCCAGCAGCTTAGTCCAGGGACCCAACAATGAGCAGTTCTTC | once | TRBJ2-1 | TRBV7-7 | NA
CASSGDRGGGDTQYF | TGTGCCAGCAGTGGCGACAGGGGAGGGGGAGATACGCAGTATTTT | NA | TRBJ2-3 | TRBV2 | NA
CASTNFGGPQYF | TGTGCCAGCACCAACTTCGGGGGCCCTCAGTATTTT | NA | TRBJ2-3 | TRBV28 | NA
CASSGDRAGSGGYTF | TGTGCCAGCAGCGGGGACAGGGCAGGGTCGGGAGGCTACACCTTC | once | TRBJ1-2 | TRBV9 | TRBD1
CASSEYGTRRTNEKLFF | TGTGCCAGCAGTGAATATGGCACCAGGAGAACTAATGAAAAACTGTTTTTT | NA | TRBJ1-4 | TRBV6-1 | NA
CASSYSMGRAGTEAFF | TGTGCCAGCAGTTACTCGATGGGGCGGGCAGGCACTGAAGCTTTCTTT | NA | TRBJ1-1 | TRBV6-5 | NA
CASSPGTGGSGEQYF | TGTGCCAGCTCACCCGGGACAGGGGGGTCCGGCGAGCAGTACTTC | NA | TRBJ2-7 | TRBV18 | TRBD1
CASSGGTSGRKAYNEQFF | TGTGCCAGCAGCGGTGGGACTAGCGGGAGGAAGGCCTACAATGAGCAGTTCTTC | NA | TRBJ2-1 | TRBV11-2 | TRBD2
CASSPGQGAHLETQYF | TGTGCCAGCAGCCCGGGACAGGGGGCGCATTTAGAGACCCAGTACTTC | NA | TRBJ2-5 | TRBV5-4 | TRBD1
CASGLVLGNPSTDTQYF | TGTGCTAGTGGTTTGGTACTGGGTAACCCTAGCACAGATACGCAGTATTTT | NA | TRBJ2-3 | TRBV12-5 | NA
CASSPLYGGRDTGELFF | TGTGCCAGCAGTCCTCTTTACGGGGGTCGGGACACCGGGGAGCTGTTTTTT | NA | TRBJ2-2 | TRBV5-4 | NA
CASSSVGRPEYFQETQYF | TGTGCCAGCAGCTCGGTGGGTAGGCCCGAATACTTCCAAGAGACCCAGTACTTC | NA | TRBJ2-5 | TRBV5-5 | NA
CASSPITGGSGANVLTF | TGTGCCAGCAGTCCCATCACAGGGGGCTCTGGGGCCAACGTCCTGACTTTC | NA | TRBJ2-6 | TRBV28 | TRBD1
CASSPPGDTGELFF | TGTGCCAGCAGCCCCCCAGGGGACACCGGGGAGCTGTTTTTT | once | TRBJ2-2 | TRBV4-2 | NA
CASRRQSIYGYTF | TGTGCCAGCAGGAGACAGTCTATCTATGGCTACACCTTC | NA | TRBJ1-2 | TRBV6-6 | NA
CASSQGGTSGYEQFF | TGTGCCAGCAGTCAGGGAGGGACTAGCGGGTATGAGCAGTTCTTC | NA | TRBJ2-1 | TRBV11-3 | TRBD2
CASSDLHSGNTIYF | TGTGCCAGCAGCGACTTACACTCTGGAAACACCATATATTTT | NA | TRBJ1-3 | TRBV9 | NA
CASSFKATGNQPQHF | TGTGCCAGCAGTTTTAAAGCGACGGGCAATCAGCCCCAGCATTTT | NA | TRBJ1-5 | TRBV27 | NA
CASSPPGQGAYGANVLTF | TGTGCCAGCAGTCCTCCGGGACAGGGGGCTTATGGGGCCAACGTCCTGACTTTC | NA | TRBJ2-6 | TRBV27 | TRBD1
CSVADGWIQETQYF | TGCAGCGTTGCGGATGGATGGATCCAAGAGACCCAGTACTTC | NA | TRBJ2-5 | TRBV29-1 | NA
CASSGGGSGELFF | TGTGCCAGCAGTGGAGGGGGCTCCGGGGAGCTGTTTTTT | NA | TRBJ2-2 | TRBV6-4 | TRBD1
CASTTGGLDGKDTQYF | TGTGCCAGCACTACCGGAGGACTAGACGGGAAGGATACGCAGTATTTT | NA | TRBJ2-3 | TRBV28 | TRBD2
CASSMYSLLNTEAFF | TGTGCCAGTAGTATGTACAGCTTATTGAACACTGAAGCTTTCTTT | NA | TRBJ1-1 | TRBV19 | NA
CASSLVDSGSYEQFF | TGCGCCAGCAGCTTGGTTGATAGCGGGAGCTATGAGCAGTTCTTC | NA | TRBJ2-1 | TRBV5-1 | TRBD2
CASSLMGQGKDYTF | TGTGCCAGCAGCTTGATGGGACAGGGGAAAGACTACACCTTC | NA | TRBJ1-2 | TRBV7-3 | TRBD1
CASSPSWGVHTGELFF | TGCGCCAGCAGCCCCTCGTGGGGTGTGCACACCGGGGAGCTGTTTTTT | NA | TRBJ2-2 | TRBV4-1 | NA
CASSQDIGRYSNQPQHF | TGCGCCAGCAGCCAAGATATCGGACGATATAGCAATCAGCCCCAGCATTTT | once | TRBJ1-5 | TRBV4-3 | NA
CASSPQGALNTGELFF | TGTGCCAGCTCACCTCAGGGGGCCCTGAACACCGGGGAGCTGTTTTTT | NA | TRBJ2-2 | TRBV18 | TRBD1
CASSFRESFGLAGEQFF | TGTGCCAGCAGCTTCCGCGAGAGTTTTGGCCTCGCTGGTGAGCAGTTCTTC | NA | TRBJ2-1 | TRBV7-9 | NA
CAISALTGKADTQYF | TGTGCCATCAGTGCCCTCACGGGGAAAGCAGATACGCAGTATTTT | NA | TRBJ2-3 | TRBV10-3 | NA
CASSPSTTANYGYTF | TGTGCCAGCAGTCCTTCGACGACAGCTAACTATGGCTACACCTTC | NA | TRBJ1-2 | TRBV2 | NA
CASSLFQLAGNYEQYF | TGTGCCAGCAGTTTATTTCAACTAGCGGGAAACTACGAGCAGTACTTC | NA | TRBJ2-7 | TRBV28 | TRBD2
CASSLRPGQGASNEKLFF | TGCGCCAGCAGCTTGAGGCCGGGACAGGGGGCTTCTAATGAAAAACTGTTTTTT | NA | TRBJ1-4 | TRBV5-1 | TRBD1
CASSVGLAGANEQFF | TGTGCCAGCAGCGTCGGACTAGCGGGAGCCAATGAGCAGTTCTTC | NA | TRBJ2-1 | TRBV7-3 | TRBD2
CASSLRLAGAQGTGELFF | TGTGCCAGCAGCCTCCGACTAGCGGGAGCTCAGGGCACCGGGGAGCTGTTTTTT | NA | TRBJ2-2 | TRBV7-8 | TRBD2
CAISEYIGGLRNNEQFF | TGTGCCATCAGTGAGTACATAGGGGGTCTCAGAAACAATGAGCAGTTCTTC | NA | TRBJ2-1 | TRBV10-3 | NA
CASSFLGRLEQYF | TGTGCCAGCAGTTTTCTCGGGCGGCTCGAGCAGTACTTC | NA | TRBJ2-7 | TRBV28 | NA
CASSGLYGYTF | TGTGCCAGTAGTGGGCTGTATGGCTACACCTTC | NA | TRBJ1-2 | TRBV19 | NA
CASSQWGTPDTQYF | TGTGCCAGCAGCCAATGGGGGACCCCAGATACGCAGTATTTT | NA | TRBJ2-3 | TRBV27 | NA
CSVVNGPQETQYF | TGCAGCGTTGTAAACGGGCCACAAGAGACCCAGTACTTC | NA | TRBJ2-5 | TRBV29-1 | NA
CASSLNWPSSGNTIYF | TGTGCCAGCAGTTTAAATTGGCCGAGCTCTGGAAACACCATATATTTT | once | TRBJ1-3 | TRBV28 | NA
CASSVGRGPYEQYF | TGTGCCAGCAGTGTAGGCAGGGGACCCTACGAGCAGTACTTC | NA | TRBJ2-7 | TRBV6-1 | NA
CASSSAKGFGETQYF | TGTGCCAGCAGCTCCGCTAAGGGTTTTGGTGAGACCCAGTACTTC | NA | TRBJ2-5 | TRBV5-4 | NA
CASSVTGVNTEAFF | TGTGCCAGCAGTGTGACAGGGGTGAACACTGAAGCTTTCTTT | NA | TRBJ1-1 | TRBV6-1 | TRBD1
CASSLPGGRVYEQYF | TGCGCCAGCAGCCTCCCCGGCGGGAGAGTCTACGAGCAGTACTTC | NA | TRBJ2-7 | TRBV5-1 | TRBD2
CASRDSGRGNEQFF | TGTGCCAGCAGAGATAGCGGGAGGGGCAATGAGCAGTTCTTC | NA | TRBJ2-1 | TRBV11-2 | TRBD2
CASNQGTLKSGANVLTF | TGTGCCAGTAACCAAGGGACCCTAAAATCTGGGGCCAACGTCCTGACTTTC | once | TRBJ2-6 | TRBV19 | NA